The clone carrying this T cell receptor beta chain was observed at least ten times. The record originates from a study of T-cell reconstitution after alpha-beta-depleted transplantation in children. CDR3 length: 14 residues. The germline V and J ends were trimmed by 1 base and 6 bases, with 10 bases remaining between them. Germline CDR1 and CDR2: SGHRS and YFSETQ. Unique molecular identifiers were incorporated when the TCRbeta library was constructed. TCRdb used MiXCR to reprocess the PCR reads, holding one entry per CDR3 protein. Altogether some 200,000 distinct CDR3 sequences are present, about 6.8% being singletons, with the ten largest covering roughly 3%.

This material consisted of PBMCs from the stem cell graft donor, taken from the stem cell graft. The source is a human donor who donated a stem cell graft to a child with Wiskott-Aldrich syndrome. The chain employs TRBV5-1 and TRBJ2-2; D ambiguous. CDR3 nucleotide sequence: TGCGCCAGCAGCTTGAGTAGCAGTCCCGGGGAGCTGTTTTTT. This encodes CASSLSSSPGELFF.